This passage covers 26 T cell receptor beta chains from one sample sequenced in a study of cytomegalovirus exposure and HLA in healthy donors. Clones were read by immunoSEQ multiplex PCR, and TCRdb kept only the in-frame ones, dropping some. The repertoire includes approximately 150,000 clones, approximately 89% of them detected once, and 2% to 3% sits in the top ten. Material for sequencing was PBMCs. The receptors derive from a man aged 18 to 29 in good health and CMV-seropositive.

The rearrangement joins TRBV2 to TRBJ2-7, with D tentatively TRBD1 (6 bases). CDR1 is SNHLY, CDR2 FYNNEI, per germline. The V gene lost 3 bases and the J gene lost 4 bases, with 13 bases spanning the gap. This CDR3 has 14 residues. CDR3 sequence: CASSDLVQGYEQYF. As DNA, the CDR3 is TGTGCCAGCAGTGATCTCGTCCAGGGGTACGAGCAGTACTTC.

The V gene is TRBV7-9, the J gene TRBJ1-2, with D maybe TRBD1 (6 bases). The length of the CDR3 is 14 residues. V lost 5 bases, J lost 2 bases, and 12 bases lay in between. Germline CDR1 is SEHNR and CDR2 is FQNEAQ (reference sequence). CDR3 sequence (DNA): TGTGCCAGCAGCAAAGGGGGGGCGAACTATGGCTACACCTTC. Encoded protein: CASSKGGANYGYTF.

This chain connects TRBV7-2 to TRBJ2-3, with D unclear. This CDR3 is 14 amino acids long. Germline V gene sequence: CDR1 SGHTA, CDR2 FQGNSA. The ends were cut back, 4 bases at V and 7 bases at J, with 15 bases in the middle. CDR3 sequence: CASSSPRVNYTQYF. The CDR3 nucleotides read TGTGCCAGCAGCTCCCCACGAGTCAATTATACGCAGTATTTT.

V usage is TRBV13 and J usage is TRBJ2-1; 7 nucleotides match TRBD2. The CDR3 loop spans 15 amino acids. The germline CDR1 and CDR2 sequences are PRHDT and FYEKMQ (reference sequence). V shed 1 base and J 9 bases; nucleotides not matched to a gene: 9. The CDR3 sequence: CASSLAGLGLGEQFF. The CDR3 region has the DNA TGTGCCAGCAGCTTAGCCGGACTAGGGCTCGGTGAGCAGTTCTTC.

V usage is TRBV2 and J usage is TRBJ1-2, with D unclear. With 8 bases removed from V and 5 bases from J, the gap between germline ends came to 12 bases. Germline loops: CDR1 SNHLY, CDR2 FYNNEI. This CDR3 is 12 amino acids long. Here the CDR3 DNA reads TGTGCCAGCGGCGGACGGGATTATGGCTACACCTTC. Amino acids: CASGGRDYGYTF.

The chain carries TRBV6-1 and TRBJ2-3, with unresolved D. There are 15 residues in the CDR3. The germline V gene has CDR1 MNHNS and CDR2 SASEGT. The V gene lost 3 bases and the J gene lost 2 bases, with 12 bases spanning the gap. In DNA form, the CDR3 reads TGTGCCAGCAGTGACAAAACGATACACACAGATACGCAGTATTTT. This sequence encodes CASSDKTIHTDTQYF.

This clone was detected only once. CDR3: CASSLTGVGTEAFF. The CDR3 DNA follows: TGTGCCAGCAGCCTAACAGGGGTCGGCACTGAAGCTTTCTTT. The chain has TRBV9 and TRBJ1-1; 7 bases are shared with TRBD1. V trimming: 4 bases; J trimming: 4 bases; junction bases outside the gene matches: 7. The CDR3 length is 14 residues. Germline V gene sequence: CDR1 SGDLS, CDR2 YYNGEE.

The chain recombines TRBV9 with TRBJ2-2; 7 bases align to TRBD1. With 1 base clipped from V and 8 bases from J, the junction kept 5 bases outside the gene matches. The germline gives CDR1 SGDLS, CDR2 YYNGEE. The CDR3 runs 14 residues. The CDR3 coding sequence is TGTGCCAGCAGCGTAAACAGGGGCATGGGGGAGCTGTTTTTT. As protein: CASSVNRGMGELFF.

This chain joins TRBV4-3 and TRBJ2-7, with TRBD1 matching 7 bases. The germline V gene encodes CDR1 LGHNA and CDR2 YSLEER. Losses at the gene ends were 2 bases for V and 5 bases for J; bases not matched to a gene: 9. The CDR3 is made up of 15 amino acids. The DNA of the CDR3 is TGCGCCAGCAGCCAAACAAGACAGGGAACCCACGAGCAGTACTTC. It specifies CASSQTRQGTHEQYF.

The V and J genes are TRBV4-1 and TRBJ2-7; 8 nucleotides line up with TRBD2. Germline V CDR1 and CDR2: MGHRA, YSYEKL. V shed 3 bases and J 3 bases; nucleotides not matched to a gene: 10. This CDR3 contains 16 residues. CDR3 region: CASSQAPGLGNYEQYF. The CDR3 nucleotides are TGCGCCAGCAGCCAGGCCCCGGGACTAGGCAACTACGAGCAGTACTTC.

The chain is built from TRBV7-6 and TRBJ2-1; D is perhaps TRBD1 (5 bases). CDR1 SGHVS and CDR2 FNYEAQ come from the germline V gene. The ends were cut back, 1 base at V and 9 bases at J, with 10 bases in the middle. The CDR3 is 13 amino acids. CDR3 in DNA: TGTGCCAGCAGCTTAGACAGGCAGCGTGAGCAGTTCTTC. This encodes CASSLDRQREQFF.

The CDR3 here is CASSLVGGASNSPLHF. CDR3 DNA sequence: TGCGCCAGCAGCTTGGTGGGGGGGGCGAGCAATTCACCCCTCCACTTT. The chain recombines TRBV5-1 with TRBJ1-6, with D maybe TRBD1 (6 bases). The V gene's germline CDR1 is SGHRS and CDR2 YFSETQ. Trimming removed 0 bases at V and 7 bases at J, with 14 bases between. The CDR3 runs 16 residues.

This sequence joins TRBV4-1 and TRBJ2-3, with D perhaps matching TRBD2 (5 bases). The CDR3 extends over 16 amino acids. Trimming took off 1 base at V and 0 bases at J, with 11 bases between the two ends. Germline values: CDR1 MGHRA, CDR2 YSYEKL. CDR3 region: CASSQGAEASTDTQYF. The CDR3 region has the DNA TGCGCCAGCAGCCAAGGAGCGGAAGCTAGCACAGATACGCAGTATTTT.

CDR3 in amino acids: CASSSGRTEAFF. As DNA, the CDR3 is TGTGCCAGCAGCTCCGGGAGGACTGAAGCTTTCTTT. The chain is built from TRBV11-1 and TRBJ1-1, with D unclear. Germline CDR1 reads SGHAT; CDR2 reads FQDESV (reference sequence). There are 12 residues in the CDR3. V shed 4 bases and J shed 5 bases, with 8 bases lying between them.

This clone was detected a few times. The chain combines TRBV2 with TRBJ2-7, with D uncertain. Germline V gene sequence: CDR1 SNHLY, CDR2 FYNNEI. This CDR3 region has 11 residues. Between the trimmed V and J ends, which lost 9 bases and 7 bases, there was a span of 13 bases. The CDR3 coding sequence is TGTGCCAGTTCGTACGTAACAGAGCAGTACTTC. Residues: CASSYVTEQYF.

The sample holds one count of this clone. The CDR3 here is CATSRDQLAGVRSETQYF. Written as DNA, the CDR3 is TGTGCCACCAGCAGAGATCAACTAGCGGGGGTGCGTTCAGAGACCCAGTACTTC. The chain links TRBV15 to TRBJ2-5; 11 bases fit TRBD2. The junction had 10 bases not matched to a gene; V was cut back by 0 bases and J by 4 bases. Germline CDR1 and CDR2: LNHNV and YYDKDF (reference sequence). There are 18 residues in the CDR3.

This clone was seen only once. V usage is TRBV4-2 and J usage is TRBJ1-2; weak D call: TRBD1 (5 bases). The CDR3 contains 16 residues. Germline V CDR1 and CDR2: LGHNA, YNFKEQ. Trimming pared 3 bases from V and 6 bases from J, leaving 20 bases between. CDR3 sequence reads: CASSQASGREIHGYTF. DNA for the CDR3: TGTGCCAGCAGCCAGGCCTCGGGCAGGGAAATCCATGGCTACACCTTC.

This clone was seen only a few times. This rearrangement joins TRBV5-4 to TRBJ2-7; D possibly corresponds to TRBD1 (6 bases). V lost 4 bases and J 4 bases, leaving 18 bases between the germline ends. This CDR3 has 15 residues. CDR1 is SGHNT and CDR2 is YYREEE in the germline V gene (reference sequence). CDR3 residues: CASSTPGQRTYEQYF. Written as DNA, the CDR3 is TGTGCCAGCAGCACACCGGGACAACGTACGTACGAGCAGTACTTC.

The chain carries TRBV15 and TRBJ1-4; 9 bases match TRBD1. CDR3 length: 16 amino acids. CDR1 LNHNV and CDR2 YYDKDF come from the germline V gene (reference sequence). The V gene end was trimmed by 2 bases and the J gene end by 5 bases; junction bases not matched to a gene: 6. The CDR3 sequence: CATSRTSGTGNEKLFF. Written as DNA, the CDR3 is TGTGCCACCAGCAGAACCTCCGGGACAGGGAATGAAAAACTGTTTTTT.

This rearrangement joins TRBV5-5 to TRBJ1-4; perhaps TRBD1 as D (5 bases). Germline V gene sequence: CDR1 SGHKS, CDR2 YYEKEE (reference sequence). Trimming removed 3 bases from V and 6 bases from J, with 12 bases in between. This CDR3 contains 14 residues. In DNA form, the CDR3 reads TGTGCCAGCAGCTCGACAGTCTGGGATGAAAAACTGTTTTTT. Its translation is CASSSTVWDEKLFF.

J is TRBJ2-7 and V is TRBV7-2, with 9 bases aligning to TRBD2. The CDR3 consists of 17 residues. CDR1 is SGHTA, CDR2 FQGNSA, per germline. Trimming took 1 base from V and 10 from J; bases not matched to a gene: 17. The CDR3, as DNA: TGTGCCAGCAGCTTAGTAGTTATGGTAGCGGGAGCTTTCGCACAGTACTTC. Its translation is CASSLVVMVAGAFAQYF.

Remarks on this clone: Sequence at one end of the junction differs from germline and may be a read error. The chain uses TRBV7-7 and TRBJ2-1; 8 bases match TRBD2. Germline CDR1 and CDR2: SSHAT and FNYEAQ (reference sequence). This CDR3 spans 15 amino acids. CDR3 sequence reads: CASSLTGGPGDEQFF. CDR3 in DNA: TGTGCTAGCAGCTTAACGGGGGGGCCCGGGGATGAGCAGTTCTTC.

This CDR3 is CASSPGTFEAFF. The CDR3 DNA reads TGTGCCAGCAGTCCGGGGACATTTGAAGCTTTCTTT. The V gene is TRBV27, the J gene TRBJ1-1, with D maybe TRBD1 (6 bases). The CDR3 sequence is 12 residues long. Germline V lookup: CDR1 MNHEY, CDR2 SMNVEV (reference sequence). Trimming stripped 5 bases from V and 7 bases from J, with 11 bases between.

V is TRBV4-1 and J is TRBJ2-1, with D possibly TRBD2 on 5 matching bases. The germline gives CDR1 MGHRA, CDR2 YSYEKL. Trimming removed 1 base at V and 1 base at J, with 17 bases between. The CDR3 runs 18 residues. CDR3 sequence (DNA): TGCGCCAGCAGCCAAGGAAGCGGTACGGGTAATTCCTACAATGAGCAGTTCTTC. Translation gives CASSQGSGTGNSYNEQFF.

The rearrangement joins TRBV5-6 to TRBJ2-3, with D possibly TRBD2 on 6 matching bases. The CDR3 contains 16 residues. The V end lost 4 bases, the J end lost 3 bases, and 18 bases lay between the germline ends. The germline V gene has CDR1 SGHDT and CDR2 YYEEEE. The CDR3 spells CASSGEVFSWTDTQYF. CDR3 DNA sequence: TGTGCCAGCAGCGGGGAGGTCTTTAGTTGGACAGATACGCAGTATTTT. Combining the CDR3 with reference TRBV5-6 and TRBJ2-3 gives the whole variable domain DAGVTQSPTHLIKTRGQQVTLRCSPKSGHDTVSWYQQALGQGPQFIFQYYEEEERQRGNFPDRFSGHQFPNYSSELNVNALLLGDSALYLCASSGEVFSWTDTQYFGPGTRLTVL.

The rearrangement uses TRBV6-6 and TRBJ1-1; 7 bases align to TRBD1. The J segment lost 9 bases and the V segment lost 10 bases, leaving 14 bases of the junction unmatched. The length of the CDR3 is 13 residues. Germline V gene sequence: CDR1 MNHNY, CDR2 SVGAGI (reference sequence). The DNA of the CDR3 is TGTGCCACCAGGGGGGACAGAATCAAACAAGCTTTCTTT. Encoded protein: CATRGDRIKQAFF.